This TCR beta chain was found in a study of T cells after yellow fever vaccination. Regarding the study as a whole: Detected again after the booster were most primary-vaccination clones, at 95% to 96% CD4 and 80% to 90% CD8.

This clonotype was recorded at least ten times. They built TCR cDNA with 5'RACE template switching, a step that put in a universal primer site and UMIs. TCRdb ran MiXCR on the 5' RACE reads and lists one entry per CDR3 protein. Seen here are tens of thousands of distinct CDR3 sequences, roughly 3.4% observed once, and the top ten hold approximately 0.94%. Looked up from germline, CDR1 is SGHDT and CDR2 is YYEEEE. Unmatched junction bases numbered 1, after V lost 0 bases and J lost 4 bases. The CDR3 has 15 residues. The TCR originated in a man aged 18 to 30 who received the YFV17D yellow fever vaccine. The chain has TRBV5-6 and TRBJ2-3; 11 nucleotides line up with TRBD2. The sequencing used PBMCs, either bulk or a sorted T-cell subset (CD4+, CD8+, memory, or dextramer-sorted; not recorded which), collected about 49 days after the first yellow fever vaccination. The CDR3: CASSLELAGADTQYF. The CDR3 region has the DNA TGTGCCAGCAGCTTGGAACTAGCGGGGGCAGATACGCAGTATTTT.